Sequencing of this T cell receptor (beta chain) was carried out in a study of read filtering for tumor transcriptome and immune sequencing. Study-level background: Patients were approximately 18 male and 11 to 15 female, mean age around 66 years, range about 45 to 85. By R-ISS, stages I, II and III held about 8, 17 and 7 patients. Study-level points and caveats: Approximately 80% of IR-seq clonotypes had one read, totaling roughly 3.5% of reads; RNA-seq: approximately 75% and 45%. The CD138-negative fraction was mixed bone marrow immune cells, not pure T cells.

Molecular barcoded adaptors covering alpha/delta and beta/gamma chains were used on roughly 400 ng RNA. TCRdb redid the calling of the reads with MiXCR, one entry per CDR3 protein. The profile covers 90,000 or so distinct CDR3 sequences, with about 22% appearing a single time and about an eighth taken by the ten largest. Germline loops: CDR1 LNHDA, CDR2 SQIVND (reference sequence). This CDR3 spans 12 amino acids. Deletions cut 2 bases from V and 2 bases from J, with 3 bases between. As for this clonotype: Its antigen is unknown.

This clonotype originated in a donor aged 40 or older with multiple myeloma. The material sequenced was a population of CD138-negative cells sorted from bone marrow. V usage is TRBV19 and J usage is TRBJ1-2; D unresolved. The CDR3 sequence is CASSIMNYGYTF. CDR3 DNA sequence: TGTGCCAGTAGTATAATGAACTATGGCTACACCTTC. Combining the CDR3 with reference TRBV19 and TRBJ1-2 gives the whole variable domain DGGITQSPKYLFRKEGQNVTLSCEQNLNHDAMYWYRQDPGQGLRLIYYSQIVNDFQKGDIAEGYSVSREKKESFPLTVTSAQKNPTAFYLCASSIMNYGYTFGSGTRLTVV.